The TCR beta chain under discussion was sequenced for a study of untreated major depressive disorder. Study outcomes and limitations: TRBV25-01 and TRBV02-01 followed the flow pattern without significance. The small study sample limits how generally findings apply.

A remark on this clone: Its cognate antigen is unknown.

Germline V gene sequence: CDR1 MDHEN, CDR2 SYDVKM. The V and J ends lost 6 bases and 5 bases respectively, with 13 bases between them. This CDR3 contains 13 residues. Data came from immunoSEQ multiplex PCR; TCRdb stores just in-frame clones and leaves some out. The table has just over 20,000 clones, about 89% seen once; the top ten hold roughly 4.7%. Each donor gave about 30 ml of EDTA blood. CD4+ T cells were isolated from thawed PBMCs by magnetic negative selection. Sequenced material: CD4+ T cells from PBMCs. This clonotype was sampled from a woman aged 30 to 39 in good health. The chain joins TRBV28 to TRBJ2-5; maybe TRBD2 (6 bases). The CDR3, as DNA: TGTGCCAGCAGCGACTCGGGGGTGGAGACCCAGTACTTC. Protein product: CASSDSGVETQYF.